A selection of T cell receptor beta chains follows, all from one sample in a study of shared clonotypes between healthy human individuals. Clones were sequenced by immunoSEQ multiplex PCR, and TCRdb holds only the in-frame ones, with some missing. The sample has a few million clones; around 95% are singletons. The sample consisted of naive CD8+ T cells from PBMCs. Every receptor here comes from a man between 18 and 35 years old in good health. Some clones in this sample may be carry-over from other donors' samples. Both conserved end residues are part of each CDR3. A D gene is named only where the DNA matches it firmly. The listing skips clone size in some rows; elsewhere it reads once, few, many or a size class.

D gene,clone size,V gene,J gene,CDR3 protein,CDR3 DNA
NA,NA,TRBV28,TRBJ2-5,CASSSIETQYF,TGTGCCAGCAGCTCGATAGAGACCCAGTACTTC
NA,NA,TRBV7-9,TRBJ2-7,CASSLGTGTYEQYF,TGTGCCAGCAGCTTAGGGACCGGGACTTACGAGCAGTACTTC
TRBD2,NA,TRBV27,TRBJ2-7,CASSTWTSGREAYEQYF,TGTGCCAGCAGCACCTGGACTAGCGGGAGGGAGGCCTACGAGCAGTACTTC
TRBD2,NA,TRBV15,TRBJ2-1,CATSREGLGSGRAANEQFF,TGTGCCACCAGCAGAGAGGGGCTGGGTAGCGGGAGGGCCGCGAATGAGCAGTTCTTC
NA,NA,TRBV28,TRBJ2-7,CASRMIPYEQYF,TGTGCCAGCAGAATGATCCCCTACGAGCAGTACTTC
TRBD2,NA,TRBV19,TRBJ2-1,CASSLAGVSYNEQFF,TGTGCCAGTAGTTTAGCGGGAGTGTCCTACAATGAGCAGTTCTTC
TRBD2,NA,TRBV7-9,TRBJ2-7,CASSSRGLSGTYEQYF,TGTGCCAGCAGCTCTCGGGGACTAAGCGGAACCTACGAGCAGTACTTC
NA,NA,TRBV4-3,TRBJ2-2,CASSQEPGNFNTGELFF,TGCGCCAGCAGCCAAGAGCCAGGGAATTTCAACACCGGGGAGCTGTTTTTT
NA,NA,TRBV30,TRBJ1-6,CAWSGGRTYNSPLHF,TGTGCCTGGAGTGGTGGTAGGACCTATAATTCACCCCTCCACTTT
NA,NA,TRBV27,TRBJ1-2,CASSLQGRNGYTF,TGTGCCAGCAGTTTACAGGGTAGGAATGGCTACACCTTC
TRBD1,NA,TRBV6-5,TRBJ2-5,CASSTDRGRWETQYF,TGTGCCAGCAGTACGGACAGGGGGCGGTGGGAGACCCAGTACTTC
NA,NA,TRBV7-9,TRBJ2-1,CASSSGPLENEQFF,TGTGCCAGCAGCTCGGGCCCCCTCGAGAATGAGCAGTTCTTC
NA,NA,TRBV19,TRBJ2-5,CASSLDSEETQYF,TGTGCCAGTAGTCTGGACAGCGAAGAGACCCAGTACTTC
TRBD2,NA,TRBV7-9,TRBJ2-3,CASSLVLAGGLDTQYF,TGTGCCAGCAGCTTAGTACTAGCGGGAGGGTTGGATACGCAGTATTTT
NA,NA,TRBV7-8,TRBJ2-5,CASSLKWETQYF,TGTGCCAGCAGCTTAAAGTGGGAGACCCAGTACTTC
NA,NA,TRBV18,TRBJ1-2,CASSPGTILEGYTF,TGTGCCAGCTCACCGGGAACAATCCTGGAAGGCTACACCTTC
NA,NA,TRBV5-1,TRBJ2-2,CASSLRHDSTGELFF,TGCGCCAGCAGCTTGCGACACGACTCCACCGGGGAGCTGTTTTTT
NA,NA,TRBV6-5,TRBJ2-2,CASKSTGELFF,TGTGCCAGCAAAAGCACCGGGGAGCTGTTTTTT
TRBD1,NA,TRBV13,TRBJ1-2,CASSLGGDRGVYGYTF,TGTGCCAGCAGCTTAGGCGGGGACAGGGGGGTCTATGGCTACACCTTC
NA,NA,TRBV7-9,TRBJ2-7,CASSLNRDEQYF,TGTGCCAGCAGCTTGAACAGGGACGAGCAGTACTTC
NA,NA,TRBV7-9,TRBJ1-1,CASSPSDIRMGAFF,TGTGCCAGCAGCCCCTCGGACATCAGGATGGGGGCTTTCTTT
NA,NA,TRBV5-1,TRBJ1-2,CASSLGGNGYTF,TGCGCCAGCAGCTTGGGAGGGAATGGCTACACCTTC
NA,NA,TRBV14,TRBJ1-2,CASSQDRQNLNYGYTF,TGTGCCAGCAGCCAAGATCGGCAGAATTTGAACTATGGCTACACCTTC
NA,NA,TRBV29-1,TRBJ1-2,CSVEDPGANYGYTF,TGCAGCGTTGAAGATCCAGGGGCTAACTATGGCTACACCTTC
TRBD1,NA,TRBV7-9,TRBJ2-5,CASSSRTGLEQETQYF,TGTGCCAGCAGCTCCCGGACAGGATTGGAACAAGAGACCCAGTACTTC
TRBD2,NA,TRBV2,TRBJ2-5,CASRLTSGRAETQYF,TGTGCCAGCAGACTTACTAGCGGGAGGGCTGAGACCCAGTACTTC
TRBD2,NA,TRBV4-1,TRBJ2-1,CASRELAGAYNEQFF,TGCGCCAGCAGGGAACTAGCGGGAGCCTACAATGAGCAGTTCTTC
TRBD2,few,TRBV10-1,TRBJ2-7,CASSEREGSYEQYF,TGCGCCAGCAGTGAGCGGGAGGGCAGCTACGAGCAGTACTTC
TRBD1,NA,TRBV19,TRBJ2-7,CASSIGTGYYEQYF,TGTGCCAGTAGTATCGGGACAGGGTATTACGAGCAGTACTTC
TRBD1,NA,TRBV7-2,TRBJ2-7,CASSLAGQGTEQYF,TGTGCCAGCAGCTTAGCCGGACAGGGGACCGAGCAGTACTTC
NA,NA,TRBV14,TRBJ2-7,CASSSHGQRAGTPYEQYF,TGTGCCAGCAGCTCCCACGGCCAACGGGCAGGGACGCCCTACGAGCAGTACTTC
NA,NA,TRBV29-1,TRBJ2-7,CSVDGGDAAYEQYF,TGCAGCGTTGATGGTGGGGATGCGGCCTACGAGCAGTACTTC
NA,NA,TRBV15,TRBJ2-7,CATSREGGPDYEQYF,TGTGCCACCAGCAGAGAGGGCGGGCCAGACTACGAGCAGTACTTC
TRBD1,NA,TRBV28,TRBJ1-1,CASSWDSGQRNTEAFF,TGTGCCAGCAGTTGGGACTCGGGACAGCGAAACACTGAAGCTTTCTTT
NA,NA,TRBV4-1,TRBJ1-4,CASSQDAEEKLFF,TGCGCCAGCAGCCAAGACGCGGAAGAAAAACTGTTTTTT
NA,NA,TRBV19,TRBJ1-2,CASSIITGNGYTF,TGTGCCAGTAGTATCATCACAGGGAACGGCTACACCTTC
TRBD1,NA,TRBV19,TRBJ1-2,CASSTGPGQLYGYTF,TGTGCCAGTAGTACCGGACCGGGACAGCTCTATGGCTACACCTTC
NA,NA,TRBV7-2,TRBJ2-2,CASSPFEASLNTGELFF,TGTGCCAGCAGCCCCTTTGAGGCCAGCTTGAACACCGGGGAGCTGTTTTTT
TRBD2,NA,TRBV27,TRBJ2-7,CASSLSAGGTTYEQYF,TGTGCCAGCAGTTTATCCGCGGGGGGCACTACCTACGAGCAGTACTTC
TRBD1,once,TRBV18,TRBJ2-7,CASSPKSGTGSSYEQYF,TGTGCCAGCTCACCTAAATCCGGGACAGGGAGCTCCTACGAGCAGTACTTC
NA,NA,TRBV23-1,TRBJ2-7,CASSHPDYEQYF,TGCGCCAGCAGTCACCCGGACTACGAGCAGTACTTC
NA,NA,TRBV27,TRBJ1-4,CASSFDGGPNEKLFF,TGTGCCAGCAGTTTCGACGGGGGGCCTAATGAAAAACTGTTTTTT
NA,NA,TRBV7-8,TRBJ1-5,CASSLDLPGGNQPQHF,TGTGCCAGCAGCTTAGATCTCCCGGGGGGGAATCAGCCCCAGCATTTT
NA,NA,TRBV27,TRBJ2-7,CASSFLPIRNEQYF,TGTGCCAGCAGTTTTTTACCGATCAGGAACGAGCAGTACTTC
NA,NA,TRBV25-1,TRBJ2-7,CASFDPAYEQYF,TGTGCCAGCTTCGATCCTGCCTACGAGCAGTACTTC
TRBD1,NA,TRBV25-1,TRBJ1-2,CASSSGTVYGYTF,TGTGCCAGCAGTAGTGGGACAGTCTATGGCTACACCTTC
NA,NA,TRBV30,TRBJ1-5,CAWSVEGGQPQHF,TGTGCCTGGAGTGTTGAAGGTGGGCAGCCCCAGCATTTT
TRBD2,NA,TRBV25-1,TRBJ2-7,CASALAGVYEQYF,TGTGCCAGCGCGCTAGCGGGAGTCTACGAGCAGTACTTC
NA,NA,TRBV27,TRBJ1-1,CASSLSDWGTEAFF,TGTGCCAGCAGTTTATCCGACTGGGGGACTGAAGCTTTCTTT
NA,NA,TRBV11-2,TRBJ2-7,CASSFGAGPYEQYF,TGTGCCAGCAGCTTCGGGGCAGGGCCCTACGAGCAGTACTTC
NA,NA,TRBV5-6,TRBJ1-2,CASSLEGNGYTF,TGTGCCAGCAGCTTGGAAGGCAATGGCTACACCTTC
NA,NA,TRBV5-4,TRBJ2-1,CASSPRGDEQFF,TGTGCCAGCAGCCCCCGGGGAGATGAGCAGTTCTTC
NA,NA,TRBV27,TRBJ2-7,CASSLSSGTLSYEQYF,TGTGCCAGCAGTTTATCATCGGGGACACTCTCCTACGAGCAGTACTTC
TRBD1,NA,TRBV4-2,TRBJ1-2,CASSQERGQLLYGYTF,TGTGCCAGCAGCCAAGAAAGGGGACAGCTCCTATATGGCTACACCTTC